This record looks at one T cell receptor beta chain sequence and its context. The germline V gene encodes CDR1 SGHKS and CDR2 YYEKEE (reference sequence). Trimming pared 4 bases from V and 7 bases from J, leaving 12 bases between. The CDR3 loop spans 14 amino acids. The data were taken from a study of T cell responses to AZD1222 COVID-19 vaccine. Sequencing was performed with immunoSEQ multiplex PCR; in TCRdb, only in-frame clones are kept and a portion is missing. The sample records about 110,000 clones, roughly nine tenths being singletons. V gene TRBV5-5 combines with J gene TRBJ1-6; D unresolved. This specimen was peripheral blood, taken on day 0 of AZD1222 vaccination. This TCR derives from an adult in good health. The CDR3 nucleotides are TGTGCCAGCAGCACTGGAGCGGGGAATTCACCCCTCCACTTT. Translating gives CASSTGAGNSPLHF.